One and the same sample provided the 2 T cell receptor beta chains below, sequenced in a study of cytomegalovirus exposure and HLA in healthy donors. Measured with immunoSEQ multiplex PCR; TCRdb has only the in-frame clones, and not every one. The sample lists a few hundred thousand clones, approximately 90% occurring once. Sequencing was performed on PBMCs. These receptors all stem from a woman under 30 in good health and CMV-seronegative.

V gene TRBV27 combines with J gene TRBJ1-1; 8 bases are shared with TRBD1. The CDR3 is 15 residues long. CDR1 is MNHEY, CDR2 SMNVEV, per germline (reference sequence). J lost 4 bases, V lost 4 bases, and 8 bases had no gene match. The CDR3 here is CASSSSGTGSTEAFF. CDR3 bases: TGTGCCAGCAGTTCCTCCGGGACAGGTAGCACTGAAGCTTTCTTT.

This chain uses TRBV29-1 with TRBJ1-1, with a possible D match to TRBD1 (5 bases). This CDR3 has 15 residues. V lost 3 bases to trimming and J lost 4 bases, with 18 bases between them. Germline V gene lookup returns CDR1 SQVTM and CDR2 ANQGSEA. The CDR3 region has the DNA TGCAGCGTTGAGCGGGGCCTCTTGGGGACCACTGAAGCTTTCTTT. Translation gives CSVERGLLGTTEAFF.